These 17 T cell receptor beta chains share one sample of origin, sequenced in a study of control samples from healthy donors and cancer patients. This table comes from immunoSEQ multiplex PCR, and its TCRdb copy is limited to in-frame clones, with some not included. Of 50,000 or so clones in the sample, 80% to 90% are singletons; the top ten hold 2.8%. The specimen was PBMCs. Receptors were obtained from a woman aged 45-59 years with lung cancer.

The rearrangement uses TRBV2 and TRBJ1-4; the D is unclear. Germline values: CDR1 SNHLY, CDR2 FYNNEI. There are 13 residues in the CDR3. With 11 bases removed from V and 3 bases from J, the gap between germline ends came to 13 bases. The CDR3 protein is CASHRDSNEKLFF. The CDR3 bases are TGTGCCTCCCACCGGGATTCTAATGAAAAACTGTTTTTT.

The rearrangement joins TRBV27 to TRBJ2-2, with 7 bases lining up with TRBD1. The CDR3 covers 13 residues. V dropped 4 bases and J dropped 9; count of bases not matched to a gene: 5. CDR1 and CDR2 from the germline V gene are MNHEY and SMNVEV (reference sequence). DNA for the CDR3: TGTGCCAGCAGTTATAAAGGGGGCCGGGAGCTGTTTTTT. Translated: CASSYKGGRELFF.

The chain carries TRBV6-1 and TRBJ1-1, with TRBD1 as a possible D gene (6 bases). CDR1 is MNHNS, CDR2 SASEGT, per germline. V was clipped by 2 bases and J by 1 base, with 8 bases between them. The CDR3 consists of 14 residues. This CDR3 reads CASSERGTNTEAFF. The CDR3 DNA sequence: TGTGCCAGCAGTGAAAGGGGGACGAACACTGAAGCTTTCTTT.

The V call is TRBV5-1, the J call TRBJ1-2; D may be TRBD1 (5 bases). Trimming took 5 bases from V and 3 from J, leaving 17 bases between them. Germline V CDR1 and CDR2: SGHRS, YFSETQ. The CDR3 loop spans 15 amino acids. The CDR3 DNA reads as TGCGCCAGCAGGTCGACAGTATTTAATGACTATGGCTACACCTTC. It codes for CASRSTVFNDYGYTF.

This chain joins TRBV6-5 and TRBJ2-1; TRBD2 matches 12 bases. The CDR3 is made up of 16 amino acids. In germline, CDR1 is MNHEY, CDR2 SVGAGI. J gave up 5 bases and V 4 bases, and 6 bases lay outside the gene matches. The CDR3 DNA is TGTGCCAGCAGTTCCCCACTAGCGGGGGGACACAATGAGCAGTTCTTC. Translation gives CASSSPLAGGHNEQFF.

This sequence joins TRBV27 and TRBJ1-1; tentatively, D is TRBD1 (5 bases). The CDR3 runs 14 residues. V lost 4 bases to trimming and J lost 5 bases, with 14 bases between them. CDR1 and CDR2 (germline): MNHEY, SMNVEV (reference sequence). CDR3 in DNA: TGTGCCAGCAGTTCCGACAGCGGGAGGACTGAAGCTTTCTTT. Translation: CASSSDSGRTEAFF.

The gene calls are TRBV19 and TRBJ2-2; the D is unclear. This CDR3 region has 14 residues. With 7 bases removed from V and 1 base from J, the gap between germline ends came to 10 bases. The germline V gene encodes CDR1 LNHDA and CDR2 SQIVND (reference sequence). The CDR3 nucleotides read TGTGCCAGTACCCCCCGGTTGAACACCGGGGAGCTGTTTTTT. It translates to CASTPRLNTGELFF.

The chain carries TRBV5-5 and TRBJ1-2; 12 nucleotides agree with TRBD1. The CDR3 has 15 amino acids. The V segment lost 4 bases and the J segment 8 bases; nucleotides outside the gene matches: 9. The germline CDR1 and CDR2 sequences are SGHKS and YYEKEE (reference sequence). CDR3 DNA sequence: TGTGCCAGCAGCCTTCCGGGACAGGGGGCTCGAGGCTACACCTTC. Translation gives CASSLPGQGARGYTF. Full variable domain (outside the CDR3, taken from reference TRBV5-5 and TRBJ1-2): DAGVTQSPTHLIKTRGQQVTLRCSPISGHKSVSWYQQVLGQGPQFIFQYYEKEERGRGNFPDRFSARQFPNYSSELNVNALLLGDSALYLCASSLPGQGARGYTFGSGTRLTVV.

V usage is TRBV6-5 and J usage is TRBJ1-2, with TRBD1 matching over 8 bases. J was trimmed by 8 bases and V by 2 bases; bases with no gene match: 10. Per the germline V gene, CDR1 is MNHEY and CDR2 is SVGAGI. The CDR3 covers 15 residues. CDR3 loop: CASSYETTGERGYTF. The CDR3 DNA reads as TGTGCCAGCAGTTACGAAACGACAGGGGAGCGAGGCTACACCTTC.

The V and J genes are TRBV7-2 and TRBJ1-5, with no clear D. The CDR3 length is 16 residues. Germline V gives CDR1 SGHTA, CDR2 FQGNSA. The V end lost 1 base, the J end lost 3 bases, and 13 bases lay between the germline ends. The CDR3 loop reads CASSLGVGSPNQPQHF. DNA of the CDR3: TGTGCCAGCAGCTTAGGGGTCGGGAGTCCCAATCAGCCCCAGCATTTT.

The chain has TRBV30 and TRBJ1-2; D may be TRBD1 (6 bases). Trimming left V 4 bases short and J 1 base short, with 13 bases between. Per germline, CDR1 GTSNPN and CDR2 SVGIG (reference sequence). The CDR3 has 14 residues. The CDR3 coding sequence is TGTGCCTGGACGGCGGCAGGGGTTAACTATGGCTACACCTTC. It specifies CAWTAAGVNYGYTF.

The chain couples TRBV2 to TRBJ1-1; possible D gene TRBD1, 6 bases. V was clipped by 7 bases and J by 1 base, with 10 bases between them. The CDR3 spans 13 residues. CDR1 and CDR2 (germline): SNHLY, FYNNEI. As DNA, the CDR3 is TGTGCCAGCAATGTAGGGGGGAACACTGAAGCTTTCTTT. Its protein is CASNVGGNTEAFF.

J is TRBJ1-1 and V is TRBV30; TRBD1 agrees at 8 bases. Germline V gives CDR1 GTSNPN, CDR2 SVGIG (reference sequence). The CDR3 is 11 residues long. V shed 4 bases and J 6 bases; nucleotides not matched to a gene: 1. CDR3 coding DNA: TGTGCCTGGATGACAGGGGCTGAAGCTTTCTTT. Amino acids: CAWMTGAEAFF.

The V gene is TRBV19, the J gene TRBJ2-2; D remains unclear. CDR3 length: 13 amino acids. The V end was cut by 3 bases, the J end by 6 bases, with 8 bases between. In germline, CDR1 is LNHDA, CDR2 SQIVND (reference sequence). CDR3 nucleotides: TGTGCCAGTAGTATCAGCGTACCCGGGGAGCTGTTTTTT. Translation: CASSISVPGELFF.

CDR3: CASSQEGAGGADTQYF. Here the CDR3 DNA reads TGCGCCAGCAGCCAAGAAGGGGCAGGGGGCGCAGATACGCAGTATTTT. The rearrangement joins TRBV4-3 to TRBJ2-3, with 8 bases lining up with TRBD1. Germline CDR1 is LGHNA and CDR2 is YSLEER. There are 16 residues in the CDR3. V dropped 0 bases and J dropped 4; count of bases not matched to a gene: 6.

The chain employs TRBV23-1 and TRBJ1-6; no reliable D call. TRBV23-1 carries the ORF label, with uncertain function. The CDR3 is 18 amino acids. Trimming took 8 bases from V and 5 from J, leaving 25 bases between them. The CDR3 nucleotides read TGCGCCAGCTTTCACTTAGAGGAGGGAAGCTCGGATAATTCACCCCTCCACTTT. It yields the protein CASFHLEEGSSDNSPLHF.

This clone was detected a few times. This chain uses TRBV7-2 with TRBJ1-2; 9 positions match TRBD1. The J segment lost 7 bases and the V segment lost 2 bases, leaving 8 bases of the junction unmatched. The CDR3 sequence is 15 residues long. Germline values: CDR1 SGHTA, CDR2 FQGNSA. This chain's CDR3 is CASSLYAGTGFGYTF. The CDR3 DNA sequence: TGTGCCAGCAGCTTATATGCCGGGACAGGGTTTGGCTACACCTTC.